A single sample is the source of the 3 T cell receptor beta chains below, sequenced in a study of blood T cell repertoires in COVID-19. The data were produced by immunoSEQ multiplex PCR, yet TCRdb's version contains in-frame clones alone and is incomplete. The sample lists around 170,000 clones, 80% to 90% occurring once. Sequencing was carried out using peripheral blood. Receptor source: a man aged 25-45 years with active or convalescent COVID-19.

The rearrangement links TRBV28 to TRBJ2-4, with 12 bases that match TRBD2. Germline values: CDR1 MDHEN, CDR2 SYDVKM. CDR3 length: 15 residues. Unmatched junction bases numbered 9, after V lost 7 bases and J lost 8 bases. The CDR3 bases are TGTGCCAGCACCCCTAGCGGGAGGGCCTCGGACATTCAGTACTTC. Protein product: CASTPSGRASDIQYF.

V is TRBV6-5 and J is TRBJ1-1, with 9 bases that match TRBD1. The V and J ends lost 6 bases and 3 bases, in that order; junction bases with no gene match: 5. The CDR3 consists of 14 residues. Germline V gene sequence: CDR1 MNHEY, CDR2 SVGAGI. CDR3 in amino acids: CASRKRTGDTEAFF. CDR3 bases: TGTGCCAGCAGGAAGAGGACAGGGGACACTGAAGCTTTCTTT.

This clone was recorded only once. The rearrangement uses TRBV5-6 and TRBJ2-1; D is undetermined. V lost 4 bases, J lost 5 bases, and 7 bases lay in between. CDR1 and CDR2 from the germline V gene are SGHDT and YYEEEE. This CDR3 is 12 amino acids long. CDR3 amino acids: CASSLYHNEQFF. As DNA, the CDR3 is TGTGCCAGCAGCCTCTATCACAATGAGCAGTTCTTC.